This note documents a single TCR beta chain sequence. In this sample, this clonotype turned up a few times. Its antigen is currently not known. Per-nucleotide qualities are absent, and no much larger clonotype sits a single base away. The data were taken from a study of blood T cells in healthy people across ages (dated by TCRdb to the mid-2010s). With respect to the entire study: Template switching captured roughly one uniquely barcoded TCR beta cDNA molecule per two T cells in model experiments. Age-related changes in TCR beta repertoire diversity were measured in the study by deep sequencing normalized with unique cDNA molecular identifiers. Four age groups were formed from the donors: young (average about 17 years), middle-aged (just under 40), aged (approximately 60) and long-lived (82). Donors of different ages were randomly distributed across sequencing lanes to avoid experimental bias. The study analyzed two additional independent replicas of 1 million unique cDNA reads from the same blood draw for two donors, one aged 18 to 29 and one aged 80 or older.

The CDR3 numbers 15 residues from cysteine through phenylalanine. Only the CDR3 DNA stays, 45 bases, in frame from base 1. The germline V gene supplies CDR1 SGHRS and CDR2 YFSETQ. The germline ends are 14 bases apart after V is trimmed by 2 bases and J by 5 bases. Preparation of the library involved 5' RACE. Sequencing used an Illumina HiSeq 2500. A second PCR of about 7 to 12 cycles was run with a J-beta primer mix and a sample-barcoded 5' primer. Each TCR beta cDNA molecule received a unique molecular identifier from a template-switch 5' adaptor carrying 12 random nucleotides. At least 2.5 million CDR3-containing paired-end reads were obtained from each sample. The Mint cDNA synthesis kit, primed by a TRBC-specific oligonucleotide, was used to synthesize first-strand cDNA from all RNA. Following uracil-DNA glycosylase treatment, all cDNA underwent a first 18-cycle PCR with the universal primers M1SS and BC2_uni_R. Regarding the original processing steps: Each sample was normalized by randomly selecting 1 million high-quality reads, each carrying a distinct molecular identifier. Instead of being binned into consensus sequences, reads that shared molecular identifiers were thrown out. CDR3 identification, clonotype clustering and error correction used MiTCR with a Q25 quality threshold and the strictest error-elimination algorithm. A nonparametric unseen species model with Euler transformation was used to estimate a lower bound on total TCR beta diversity. TCRdb redid the processing of the public reads, applying fastp at Q25 and MiXCR, and retained in-frame beta chains. Each CDR3 protein gets just one entry, which takes the most common genes and DNA from the rows behind it. The V and J calls were not made by the authors but by TCRdb's processing. The sample profile shows approximately 820,000 distinct CDR3 sequences; more than 40% of them were found once. The biggest ten clones account for about 19% of the sample.

The donors were about 40 Caucasian individuals from Russia, aged about 6 to 95 years, who were systemically healthy. Ten milliliters of peripheral blood were collected from each donor into EDTA-treated Vacutainer tubes. Ficoll-Paque density-gradient centrifugation was used to isolate PBMCs, with at least 6.5 million obtained per sample. Trizol reagent was used to extract total RNA from the PBMCs, yielding at least 6 micrograms per sample. The percentages of naive CD45RAhigh/CD27high T cells were determined by flow cytometry on a PBMC aliquot from every donor. The research as a whole found: Observed TCR beta diversity correlated strongly with the percentage of naive T cells measured by flow cytometry. Estimates of total diversity from one million sequenced T cells were regarded as lower bounds and underestimates. Compared with the aged group, the long-lived group had more naive CD4+ T cells, fewer expanded clones and increased TCR diversity, suggesting age selection. Because profiling used bulk unsorted PBMCs, naive and antigen-experienced compartments could not be compared conclusively. Because donor CMV infection status was unknown, age-related changes in expanded clonotypes were potentially confounded. Observed TCR beta diversity per million T cells fell roughly linearly with age, and a significant reduction was already apparent by age around 44.

The chain employs TRBV5-1 and TRBJ1-5, with a tentative D gene TRBD1 over 6 matching bases. The origin of this receptor is a man aged 60 to 75 in good health. The sequencing sample was made of blood. The CDR3 protein sequence reads: CASSFDRRWYQPQHF. The DNA reads TGCGCCAGCAGCTTTGACAGGAGGTGGTATCAGCCCCAGCATTTT.